Listed below are T cell receptor beta chains from one sample, sequenced in a study of T cells after yellow fever vaccination. A single record per CDR3 protein comes from TCRdb applying MiXCR to the 5' RACE reads. The sample shows around 72,000 distinct CDR3 sequences, more than 5.5% of them seen only once. This material consisted of CD8+ T cells sorted from PBMCs, taken about 10 days after the first yellow fever vaccination. The source of these receptors is a man aged 18 to 29 who received the YFV17D yellow fever vaccine. Each CDR3 is given without its conserved first and last residue. A D gene is named only where the DNA matches it firmly.

>TRBV9|TRBD1|16|TRBJ2-5
ASSVTPDTGERYETQY
>TRBV15|NA|13|TRBJ2-7
ATSRMASGGKEQY
>TRBV4-1|NA|12|TRBJ1-5
ASSQVGSNQPQH
>TRBV10-3|NA|12|TRBJ2-3
AISESGTSSAQY
>TRBV5-1|TRBD1|13|TRBJ1-2
ASSLVEGARYGYT
>TRBV24-1|NA|14|TRBJ2-1
ATSDPQRSAYNEQF
>TRBV5-4|NA|10|TRBJ2-3
ASSLAGTPGD
>TRBV6-2/TRBV6-3|NA|15|TRBJ2-3
ASSPLGSGVITDTQY
>TRBV2|NA|13|TRBJ1-2
ASSESAGTNYGYT
>TRBV20-1|TRBD1|11|TRBJ2-7
SARDRFTYEQY
>TRBV7-9|NA|13|TRBJ2-1
ASSFTVLGSNEQF
>TRBV29-1|NA|11|TRBJ2-5
SVEQVLQETQY
>TRBV18|NA|12|TRBJ1-1
ASSPRGTNTEAF
>TRBV12-3/TRBV12-4|NA|12|TRBJ2-1
ASSTQGPGNEQF
>TRBV28|NA|12|TRBJ2-2
ASSSVVFTGELF
>TRBV7-3|TRBD2|14|TRBJ2-2
ASSAGTAGGTGELF
>TRBV7-9|NA|11|TRBJ2-5
ASSPSHQETQY
>TRBV12-3/TRBV12-4|NA|12|TRBJ2-3
ASSLGWGTDTQY
>TRBV9|NA|11|TRBJ2-2
ASSVGGAGELF
>TRBV20-1|TRBD1|11|TRBJ2-7
SARDRETYEQY